These T cell receptor beta chains were read from a single sample in a study of blood T cells in healthy people across ages. TCRdb reprocessed the 5' RACE reads with MiXCR, giving one entry per CDR3 protein. The table has roughly 1,100,000 distinct CDR3 sequences, 20% to 25% seen once. Another study also made use of these data, one on T cells of mothers and their children.

Sequencing was done on a sample of blood. These receptors were taken from a girl aged 2 to 9 in good health. Both conserved end residues are trimmed from each CDR3.

CDR3: ASSLEGRRNYGYT
length: 13
J: TRBJ1-2
V: TRBV12-3/TRBV12-4

CDR3: ASSQDLISWNEQF
length: 13
J: TRBJ2-1
V: TRBV3-1

CDR3: ATTVPGRAFKDEQY
length: 14
J: NA
V: TRBV6-1

CDR3: ASSPGLNLQF
length: 10
J: TRBJ2-1
V: TRBV7-9

CDR3: ASSIENGGTYNSPLH
length: 15
J: TRBJ1-6
V: TRBV28

CDR3: ASSNPWRVNTEAF
length: 13
J: TRBJ1-1
V: TRBV27

CDR3: ASTDETTQY
length: 9
J: TRBJ2-3
V: TRBV6-5

CDR3: ASSQVQKTQY
length: 10
J: TRBJ2-5
V: TRBV3-1

CDR3: ASSPHPQYGYT
length: 11
J: TRBJ1-2
V: TRBV7-9

CDR3: ASSLDGGSDQF
length: 11
J: TRBJ2-1
V: TRBV5-1

CDR3: ASSPQGTTYEQY
length: 12
J: TRBJ2-7
V: TRBV12-3/TRBV12-4

CDR3: ASSEAPPGQGVEPQH
length: 15
J: TRBJ1-5
V: TRBV2

CDR3: ASSFPAGYGYT
length: 11
J: TRBJ1-2
V: TRBV27

CDR3: ASSQEAGWGSGYT
length: 13
J: TRBJ1-2
V: TRBV6-4

CDR3: ASSYPPGRDGAYEQY
length: 15
J: TRBJ2-7
V: TRBV28

CDR3: ASRPPSTGRAF
length: 11
J: TRBJ1-1
V: TRBV6-5

CDR3: ASSLGSGDYEQY
length: 12
J: TRBJ2-7
V: TRBV3-1

CDR3: ASGLGDEQF
length: 9
J: TRBJ2-1
V: TRBV11-3

CDR3: ASSLESSTYEQY
length: 12
J: TRBJ2-7
V: TRBV27

CDR3: SAVTSGGYEQY
length: 11
J: TRBJ2-7
V: TRBV20-1

CDR3: ASSPLAQLWGAHDTDTQY
length: 18
J: TRBJ2-3
V: TRBV6-1

CDR3: SVDPNGSSYNEQF
length: 13
J: TRBJ2-1
V: TRBV29-1

CDR3: SAREGSGEQY
length: 10
J: TRBJ2-7
V: TRBV20-1

CDR3: SAPTRETEAF
length: 10
J: TRBJ1-1
V: TRBV20-1

CDR3: SVEWPPQETQY
length: 11
J: NA
V: TRBV29-1

CDR3: ASSFQAGTSTDTQY
length: 14
J: TRBJ2-3
V: TRBV7-2

CDR3: SANPSTGDTYEQY
length: 13
J: TRBJ2-7
V: TRBV20-1

CDR3: ASSSTSGNYEQY
length: 12
J: TRBJ2-7
V: TRBV13

CDR3: ASSAGYYSNQPQH
length: 13
J: TRBJ1-5
V: TRBV6-5

CDR3: ASSLQKAPDTIISYEQY
length: 17
J: NA
V: TRBV4-3

CDR3: ASSGTSGVDIQY
length: 12
J: TRBJ2-4
V: TRBV7-9

CDR3: ASSPPGKALH
length: 10
J: TRBJ1-6
V: TRBV18

CDR3: ASRGQGTNTGELF
length: 13
J: TRBJ2-2
V: TRBV2